The 21 T cell receptor beta chains below all came from one sample that was sequenced in a study of a mutant IDH1 vaccine in newly diagnosed glioma. Their antigens are not known. Assay used: immunoSEQ multiplex PCR; TCRdb lists only in-frame clones, some missing. Here the sample spans tens of thousands of clones, around 81% being singletons. The time point is: week 23, last vaccination. The study gave 300 ug of mutant IDH1 20-mer peptide per vaccine dose, with topical imiquimod. Source: PBMCs, taken from a glioma patient whose treatment included an IDH1 peptide vaccine. These receptors were obtained from a man aged 40-55 years with glioma.

The rearrangement joins TRBV7-8 to TRBJ1-1, with 7 nucleotides matching TRBD1. The germline CDR1 and CDR2 sequences are SGHVS and FQNEAQ. The J segment lost 4 bases and the V segment lost 5 bases, leaving 10 bases of the junction unmatched. This CDR3 has 15 residues. In nucleotides, the CDR3 is TGTGCCAGCAGCCCTCCCCCGACAGGGAGCACTGAAGCTTTCTTT. Translation gives CASSPPPTGSTEAFF. Full variable domain (remainder filled in from reference TRBV7-8 and TRBJ1-1): GAGVSQSPRYKVAKRGQDVALRCDPISGHVSLFWYQQALGQGPEFLTYFQNEAQLDKSGLPSDRFFAERPEGSVSTLKIQRTQQEDSAVYLCASSPPPTGSTEAFFGQGTRLTVV.

This chain links TRBV7-2 with TRBJ1-6; D remains ambiguous. Germline-derived CDR1 and CDR2 are SGHTA and FQGNSA. This CDR3 is 13 amino acids long. V was trimmed by 1 base and J by 3 bases, leaving 1 base between them. The DNA for the CDR3 is TGTGCCAGCAGCTTAGGCTATAATTCACCCCTCCACTTT. Translation gives CASSLGYNSPLHF.

The chain joins TRBV6-5 to TRBJ1-6; D remains ambiguous. The CDR3 sequence is 13 residues long. With 0 bases removed from V and 7 bases from J, the gap between germline ends came to 4 bases. Germline V CDR1 and CDR2: MNHEY, SVGAGI. In DNA form, the CDR3 reads TGTGCCAGCAGTTACTCGGAGAATTCACCCCTCCACTTT. The encoded protein is CASSYSENSPLHF.

This chain connects TRBV19 to TRBJ2-7; 9 bases map to TRBD1. CDR3 length equals 13 residues. The germline V gene has CDR1 LNHDA and CDR2 SQIVND (reference sequence). Germline trimming cut 6 bases from V and 6 bases from J; bases unmatched to any gene: 6. The CDR3 DNA reads TGTGCCAGTAGGCCCGGGACAGGGCTCGAGCAGTACTTC. Its translation is CASRPGTGLEQYF.

This chain connects TRBV5-1 to TRBJ2-5; TRBD2 agrees at 10 bases. Germline values: CDR1 SGHRS, CDR2 YFSETQ. The CDR3 runs 16 residues. V lost 3 bases and J lost 5; bases outside the gene matches: 10. As DNA, the CDR3 is TGCGCCAGCAGCTGGGGCCCTAGCGGGAGCGAGGAGACCCAGTACTTC. It yields the protein CASSWGPSGSEETQYF. Filled out from reference TRBV5-1 and TRBJ2-5, the complete variable domain reads KAGVTQTPRYLIKTRGQQVTLSCSPISGHRSVSWYQQTPGQGLQFLFEYFSETQRNKGNFPGRFSGRQFSNSRSEMNVSTLELGDSALYLCASSWGPSGSEETQYFGPGTRLLVL.

V and J are TRBV10-1 and TRBJ2-7, with 7 bases lining up with TRBD2. Germline assignment: CDR1 WNHNN and CDR2 SYGVQD (reference sequence). With 3 bases clipped from V and 5 bases from J, the junction kept 7 bases outside the gene matches. The CDR3 contains 14 residues. This CDR3 is CASSEGLEYDEQYF. CDR3 DNA sequence: TGCGCCAGCAGTGAAGGACTAGAGTATGACGAGCAGTACTTC.

The chain is built from TRBV10-3 and TRBJ1-1; no firm D call. The ends were cut back, 10 bases at V and 4 bases at J, with 16 bases in the middle. Germline CDR1 reads ENHRY; CDR2 reads SYGVKD. This CDR3 is 13 amino acids long. CDR3 amino acids: CATAAESGTEAFF. The CDR3 DNA follows: TGTGCCACGGCGGCAGAGTCGGGCACTGAAGCTTTCTTT.

V usage is TRBV27 and J usage is TRBJ2-7; D is tentatively TRBD1 or TRBD2 (6 bases each). CDR1 and CDR2 from the germline V gene are MNHEY and SMNVEV (reference sequence). V lost 6 bases and J 4 bases, leaving 19 bases between the germline ends. The CDR3 loop spans 15 amino acids. This chain's CDR3 is CASRPSTGAMYEQYF. The CDR3 bases are TGTGCCAGCAGACCCTCTACGGGGGCGATGTACGAGCAGTACTTC.

This rearrangement joins TRBV7-2 to TRBJ2-5, with 8 bases aligning to TRBD1. Trimming at V came to 5 bases and at J to 5 bases, leaving 10 bases not matched to a gene. Germline-derived CDR1 and CDR2 are SGHTA and FQGNSA. The CDR3 consists of 15 residues. The CDR3 spells CASSLGQGTRETQYF. DNA for the CDR3: TGTGCCAGCAGCCTCGGACAGGGAACTAGGGAGACCCAGTACTTC.

The J gene is TRBJ2-1, the V gene TRBV7-2; D not resolved. Germline-derived CDR1 and CDR2 are SGHTA and FQGNSA. The CDR3 length is 15 residues. V was pared by 6 bases and J by 2 bases, with 14 bases between. CDR3 sequence (DNA): TGTGCCAGCAGAGGTACCGGACCGACCTACAATGAGCAGTTCTTC. Its protein product is CASRGTGPTYNEQFF.

The rearrangement joins TRBV6-6 to TRBJ2-1; TRBD2 agrees at 8 bases. The CDR3 is made up of 13 amino acids. From germline, CDR1 is MNHNY and CDR2 SVGAGI (reference sequence). V lost 8 bases to trimming and J lost 4 bases; unmatched junction nucleotides: 4. CDR3 residues: CASEGLVYNEQFF. As DNA, the CDR3 is TGTGCCAGCGAGGGACTAGTGTACAATGAGCAGTTCTTC.

The chain recombines TRBV7-8 with TRBJ1-5, with D tentatively TRBD1 (6 bases). This CDR3 contains 13 residues. Per germline, CDR1 SGHVS and CDR2 FQNEAQ. The V end lost 4 bases, the J end lost 5 bases, and 9 bases lay between the germline ends. DNA of the CDR3: TGTGCCAGCAGCTACAGGGTGTATCAGCCCCAGCATTTT. The encoded protein is CASSYRVYQPQHF.

The table lists this clone with a few counts. This chain uses TRBV19 with TRBJ1-1; the D is unclear. This CDR3 comprises 14 residues. Germline assignment: CDR1 LNHDA and CDR2 SQIVND (reference sequence). Trimming stripped 7 bases from V and 0 bases from J, with 12 bases between. CDR3 loop: CASTNDRLNTEAFF. CDR3 sequence (DNA): TGTGCCAGTACCAACGACCGGTTGAACACTGAAGCTTTCTTT.

The V and J genes are TRBV30 and TRBJ1-2; 8 bases agree with TRBD1. The CDR3 runs 13 residues. Unmatched junction bases numbered 8, after V lost 7 bases and J lost 4 bases. The germline CDR1 and CDR2 sequences are GTSNPN and SVGIG (reference sequence). The CDR3 reads CALESGTGYGYTF. The CDR3 DNA sequence: TGTGCCTTAGAGTCCGGGACAGGCTATGGCTACACCTTC.

This clone was observed once. The chain has TRBV7-6 and TRBJ1-2; 8 bases align to TRBD1. After removal of 5 bases from V and 3 bases from J, the junction contained 8 bases not matched to a gene. The CDR3 has 15 amino acids. Per the germline V gene, CDR1 is SGHVS and CDR2 is FNYEAQ. CDR3 in DNA: TGTGCCAGCAGCCCCCGGGACAGGTTTGACTATGGCTACACCTTC. This translates into CASSPRDRFDYGYTF.

This chain joins TRBV7-9 and TRBJ2-5; D call uncertain. The CDR3 is 15 residues long. Germline loops: CDR1 SEHNR, CDR2 FQNEAQ (reference sequence). Trimming shortened V by 4 bases and J by 2 bases, and 14 bases separated the two germline ends. CDR3: CASSWKGSYQETQYF. DNA for the CDR3: TGTGCCAGCAGCTGGAAAGGGTCCTATCAAGAGACCCAGTACTTC.

CDR3 coding DNA: TGTGCCAGCAGCGCGCCTCACACTAGCGGGAGTGATTTGGAGACCCAGTACTTC. The encoded protein is CASSAPHTSGSDLETQYF. The chain uses TRBV9 and TRBJ2-5; 11 bases map to TRBD2. Trimming at V came to 3 bases and at J to 5 bases, leaving 15 bases not matched to a gene. The CDR3 is 18 residues long. CDR1 and CDR2 from the germline V gene are SGDLS and YYNGEE.

V is TRBV5-4 and J is TRBJ2-7; 9 bases map to TRBD1. Germline V lookup: CDR1 SGHNT, CDR2 YYREEE (reference sequence). V shed 3 bases and J 4 bases; nucleotides not matched to a gene: 5. This CDR3 contains 14 residues. CDR3 region: CASSSGTGFYEQYF. CDR3 DNA: TGTGCCAGCAGCTCCGGGACAGGGTTTTACGAGCAGTACTTC. The whole variable domain, filled in from reference TRBV5-4 and TRBJ2-7, reads ETGVTQSPTHLIKTRGQQVTLRCSSQSGHNTVSWYQQALGQGPQFIFQYYREEENGRGNFPPRFSGLQFPNYSSELNVNALELDDSALYLCASSSGTGFYEQYFGPGTRLTVT.

The rearrangement joins TRBV15 to TRBJ1-2; D is unclear. The germline V gene encodes CDR1 LNHNV and CDR2 YYDKDF (reference sequence). V lost 0 bases and J 1 base, leaving 9 bases between the germline ends. This CDR3 has 15 residues. The CDR3 is CATSRDQRVNYGYTF. The CDR3 DNA reads as TGTGCCACCAGCAGAGATCAGCGGGTTAACTATGGCTACACCTTC. The full variable domain, completed using reference TRBV15 and TRBJ1-2, is DAMVIQNPRYQVTQFGKPVTLSCSQTLNHNVMYWYQQKSSQAPKLLFHYYDKDFNNEADTPDNFQSRRPNTSFCFLDIRSPGLGDTAMYLCATSRDQRVNYGYTFGSGTRLTVV.

A remark on this clone: One end of the junction fails to match germline, which may point to a read error. J is TRBJ2-1 and V is TRBV7-7; 12 positions match TRBD2. CDR1 SSHAT and CDR2 FNYEAQ come from the germline V gene (reference sequence). The CDR3 totals 16 residues. CDR3 protein: CASSSASGGAYNEQFF. CDR3 DNA: TGTGCTAGCAGCTCAGCTAGCGGGGGGGCCTACAATGAGCAGTTCTTC.

With regard to this clone: The junction departs from germline at one end; a sequencing error may be responsible. This rearrangement joins TRBV5-5 to TRBJ2-6; D is perhaps TRBD1 (5 bases). This CDR3 region has 14 residues. Germline assignment: CDR1 SGHKS and CDR2 YYEKEE (reference sequence). The CDR3 reads CASSLDLGANVLAF. The CDR3 DNA is TGTGCCAGCAGCTTAGACTTAGGGGCCAACGTCCTGGCTTTC. The full variable domain, its missing parts supplied by reference TRBV5-5 and TRBJ2-6, is DAGVTQSPTHLIKTRGQQVTLRCSPISGHKSVSWYQQVLGQGPQFIFQYYEKEERGRGNFPDRFSARQFPNYSSELNVNALLLGDSALYLCASSLDLGANVLAFGAGSRLTVL.